This paragraph covers one TCR beta chain sequence. Its antigen is currently unknown. The sample is drawn from a study of CD8+ T cells in alopecia areata. Study overall: The duration of tofacitinib was 6 to 18 months, with 6 months off drug afterward. Study results and limitations: Normal scalp showed lower clonality than lesional scalp, especially alopecia totalis/universalis.

Treatment specified: oral pan-JAK inhibitor, 5-10 mg twice daily. It was from PBMCs that CD4+ and CD8+ T cells were sorted. RNA extraction was followed by reverse transcription into cDNA, which acted as the sequencing template. TCRdb's copy holds only in-frame clones and misses some; the assay was immunoSEQ multiplex PCR. The data show around 270,000 clones, over 45% seen once. Germline assignment: CDR1 MNHEY and CDR2 SVGAGI. V gave up 6 bases and J gave up 6 bases, with 12 bases separating them. The CDR3 length is 13 residues. This chain links TRBV6-5 with TRBJ1-5; tentatively, D is TRBD1 (6 bases). The sequencing used CD4+ T cells sorted from blood, collected at week 24, from a patient treated with tofacitinib. The receptor was isolated from a human donor with alopecia areata. The CDR3 nucleotides read TGTGCCAGCAGGCAGGGGCAGCGTCAGCCCCAGCATTTT. Protein sequence: CASRQGQRQPQHF.